Presented here are 9 T cell receptor beta chains from one specimen sequenced in a study of T-cell memory formation after mild COVID-19. TCRdb ran MiXCR on the 5' RACE reads and lists one entry per CDR3 protein. The sample holds around 300,000 distinct CDR3 sequences, roughly an eighth seen once. Sequences were obtained from PBMCs or a T cell subset sorted from them (not recorded which). Every receptor here comes from a man aged 18 to 29 who had mild COVID-19 (a few samples of this study predate the infection). Cell type and time point are not known.

This clonotype was picked up a small number of times. The chain employs TRBV5-1 and TRBJ2-5; TRBD2 aligns across 8 bases. The CDR3 consists of 17 residues. Germline V gene lookup returns CDR1 SGHRS and CDR2 YFSETQ. Trimming removed 0 bases from V and 4 bases from J; junction bases left unmatched: 11. In DNA form, the CDR3 reads TGCGCCAGCAGCTTGGCCTATCGGGGGGGCCTAGGAGAGACCCAGTACTTC. Its translation: CASSLAYRGGLGETQYF.

This clonotype has a count of ten or more. The chain links TRBV7-2 to TRBJ2-2, with TRBD2 matching over 8 bases. Germline loops: CDR1 SGHTA, CDR2 FQGNSA. The V gene end was trimmed by 3 bases and the J gene end by 3 bases; junction bases not matched to a gene: 0. The CDR3 spans 14 residues. The CDR3 sequence: CASSFSGDTGELFF. The CDR3, as DNA: TGTGCCAGCAGCTTTAGCGGGGACACCGGGGAGCTGTTTTTT.

This chain joins TRBV20-1 and TRBJ1-1; D possibly corresponds to TRBD1 (5 bases). V shed 3 bases and J shed 8 bases, with 13 bases lying between them. This CDR3 comprises 12 residues. Germline V gene lookup returns CDR1 DFQATT and CDR2 SNEGSKA (reference sequence). In DNA form, the CDR3 reads TGCAGTGCTAGGGGGCTTAAGGGAGAAGCTTTCTTT. Amino acids: CSARGLKGEAFF.

This clonotype was counted between two and nine times. The rearrangement uses TRBV12-3 or TRBV12-4 and TRBJ2-7; D might be TRBD1 (7 bases). V lost 2 bases and J lost 5, with 16 bases in between. This CDR3 comprises 15 residues. CDR3 sequence (DNA): TGTGCCAGCAGTTTAAGCCAGGGGGGTCGCAACGAGCAGTACTTC. Protein: CASSLSQGGRNEQYF.

This clonotype was picked up a small number of times. The gene calls are TRBV30 and TRBJ1-2; the match to TRBD1 covers 8 bases. From germline, CDR1 is GTSNPN and CDR2 SVGIG (reference sequence). The CDR3 length is 13 residues. The trim removed 3 bases at V and 8 bases at J, leaving 8 bases unmatched. This CDR3 reads CAWSQTTGVGYTF. Here the CDR3 DNA reads TGTGCCTGGAGCCAAACGACAGGGGTCGGCTACACCTTC. Filled out from reference TRBV30 and TRBJ1-2, the complete variable domain reads SQTIHQWPATLVQPVGSPLSLECTVEGTSNPNLYWYRQAAGRGLQLLFYSVGIGQISSEVPQNLSASRPQDRQFILSSKKLLLSDSGFYLCAWSQTTGVGYTFGSGTRLTVV.

There are a few counts of this clonotype. The chain is built from TRBV4-1 and TRBJ1-3; 9 bases line up with TRBD1. CDR3 length equals 15 residues. Losses at the gene ends were 5 bases for V and 2 bases for J; bases not matched to a gene: 4. Germline V gives CDR1 MGHRA, CDR2 YSYEKL. For the CDR3, the DNA is TGCGCCAGCAGCGGACAGGGGCTCACTGGAAACACCATATATTTT. Its translation: CASSGQGLTGNTIYF.

The chain has TRBV9 and TRBJ1-2, with no clear D. The CDR3 has 12 amino acids. The germline V gene encodes CDR1 SGDLS and CDR2 YYNGEE. With 0 bases removed from V and 5 bases from J, the gap between germline ends came to 5 bases. DNA for the CDR3: TGTGCCAGCAGCGTAGCTGCGTATGGCTACACCTTC. This sequence encodes CASSVAAYGYTF.

This clonotype appeared many times. The J gene is TRBJ1-5, the V gene TRBV9; D unclear. This CDR3 comprises 13 residues. Trimming stripped 0 bases from V and 5 bases from J, with 6 bases between. CDR1 is SGDLS and CDR2 is YYNGEE in the germline V gene. CDR3 sequence (DNA): TGTGCCAGCAGCGTAGATGCGGATCAGCCCCAGCATTTT. Protein: CASSVDADQPQHF.

This clonotype has more than one count but fewer than ten. The V and J genes are TRBV5-1 and TRBJ2-5, with 7 bases fitting TRBD1. Trimming at V came to 7 bases and at J to 2 bases, leaving 11 bases not matched to a gene. The CDR3 is 15 amino acids. Germline V gene lookup returns CDR1 SGHRS and CDR2 YFSETQ. The CDR3 coding sequence is TGCGCCAGCGGCGACCCCGGGACAGTGCAAGAGACCCAGTACTTC. It is translated as CASGDPGTVQETQYF. Using reference TRBV5-1 and TRBJ2-5 for the parts outside the CDR3, the full variable domain is KAGVTQTPRYLIKTRGQQVTLSCSPISGHRSVSWYQQTPGQGLQFLFEYFSETQRNKGNFPGRFSGRQFSNSRSEMNVSTLELGDSALYLCASGDPGTVQETQYFGPGTRLLVL.